The 20 T cell receptor beta chains listed next were all sequenced from one sample in a study of Ad26.COV2.S vaccination and SARS-CoV-2 variants. The treatment is: some 20 received Ad26.COV2.S at low or high dose, single or two shots; roughly 5 received placebo; per-sample allocation not given. After the first vaccine or placebo injection, samples were drawn on day 63. Method: immunoSEQ multiplex PCR; TCRdb's copy keeps in-frame clones and lacks some. This sample has roughly 320,000 clones; around 86% occur once, and the top ten carry roughly 3.2%. The sequences come from peripheral blood, collected in a trial of Ad26.COV2.S vaccine versus placebo. These receptors were obtained from a person aged 18-65 years who received the Ad26.COV2.S COVID-19 vaccine or a placebo.

The chain uses TRBV7-3 and TRBJ1-2; 12 bases fit TRBD1. The germline V gene has CDR1 SGHTA and CDR2 FQGTGA. This CDR3 is built from 14 residues. J gave up 7 bases and V 5 bases, and 5 bases lay outside the gene matches. CDR3 sequence reads: CASSPGQGAVGYTF. The CDR3 bases are TGTGCCAGCAGCCCGGGACAGGGGGCAGTTGGCTACACCTTC.

This chain links TRBV7-6 with TRBJ2-1; 8 bases align to TRBD1. Trimming took 3 bases from V and 3 from J; bases not matched to a gene: 4. Per the germline V gene, CDR1 is SGHVS and CDR2 is FNYEAQ. This CDR3 contains 15 residues. The CDR3 protein is CASSFGTGLYNEQFF. For the CDR3, the DNA is TGTGCCAGCAGCTTCGGGACAGGCCTCTACAATGAGCAGTTCTTC.

The chain couples TRBV15 to TRBJ1-5; D is unresolved. The V gene lost 0 bases and the J gene lost 5 bases, with 14 bases spanning the gap. CDR1 is LNHNV and CDR2 is YYDKDF in the germline V gene (reference sequence). CDR3 length equals 16 residues. The CDR3 protein is CATSRDLTVGDQPQHF. CDR3 bases: TGTGCCACCAGCAGAGATTTGACGGTGGGAGATCAGCCCCAGCATTTT.

The chain recombines TRBV5-1 with TRBJ1-1; no clear D. This CDR3 is 13 amino acids long. Germline-derived CDR1 and CDR2 are SGHRS and YFSETQ. V was pared by 3 bases and J by 4 bases, with 10 bases between. The CDR3 reads CASSSTMGTEAFF. CDR3 DNA sequence: TGCGCCAGCAGCTCCACAATGGGCACTGAAGCTTTCTTT. Together with reference TRBV5-1 and TRBJ1-1, the CDR3 gives the full variable domain: KAGVTQTPRYLIKTRGQQVTLSCSPISGHRSVSWYQQTPGQGLQFLFEYFSETQRNKGNFPGRFSGRQFSNSRSEMNVSTLELGDSALYLCASSSTMGTEAFFGQGTRLTVV.

The chain has TRBV30 and TRBJ1-5; tentative D call: TRBD1 (6 bases). Deletions cut 3 bases from V and 7 bases from J, with 13 bases between. Germline V gene lookup returns CDR1 GTSNPN and CDR2 SVGIG (reference sequence). The CDR3 sequence is 13 residues long. This CDR3 reads CAWSQGYGQPQHF. The CDR3 DNA reads as TGTGCCTGGAGCCAGGGGTACGGGCAGCCCCAGCATTTT.

This chain connects TRBV4-3 to TRBJ2-3, with D possibly matching TRBD2 (6 bases). The CDR3 sequence is 15 residues long. V shed 0 bases and J shed 2 bases, with 9 bases lying between them. Looked up from germline, CDR1 is LGHNA and CDR2 is YSLEER. In DNA form, the CDR3 reads TGCGCCAGCAGCCAAGATGCGGGGACCACAGATACGCAGTATTTT. This sequence encodes CASSQDAGTTDTQYF.

There are a few counts of this clone. This chain connects TRBV7-3 to TRBJ1-1; D possibly corresponds to TRBD1 (5 bases). The CDR3 totals 13 residues. The V end was cut by 9 bases, the J end by 0 bases, with 11 bases between. Germline V gives CDR1 SGHTA, CDR2 FQGTGA. CDR3 sequence reads: CASSEGLNTEAFF. DNA of the CDR3: TGTGCCAGTTCAGAGGGGTTGAACACTGAAGCTTTCTTT.

CDR3 nucleotide sequence: TGTGCCAGCAGCCAAGGTGGTCGGGGCCCCCGGGTAGAGACCCAGTACTTC. It translates to CASSQGGRGPRVETQYF. The genes are TRBV14 and TRBJ2-5; either TRBD1 or TRBD2 may supply D (5 bases each). Trimming stripped 1 base from V and 4 bases from J, with 19 bases between. In germline, CDR1 is SGHDN, CDR2 FVKESK. There are 17 residues in the CDR3.

This clone was seen more than once but under ten times. The CDR3 loop is CASSFSILEAFF. The CDR3 nucleotides read TGTGCCAGCAGCTTTTCTATCCTTGAAGCTTTCTTT. The chain has TRBV7-9 and TRBJ1-1; D is unresolved. The CDR3 runs to 12 residues. Trimming took off 3 bases at V and 7 bases at J, with 9 bases between the two ends. Germline CDR1 and CDR2: SEHNR and FQNEAQ (reference sequence).

The chain links TRBV7-3 to TRBJ2-1; D could derive from TRBD1 or TRBD2 (5 bases each). V lost 5 bases and J 11 bases, leaving 13 bases between the germline ends. The CDR3 is 12 amino acids. Germline V lookup: CDR1 SGHTA, CDR2 FQGTGA. CDR3 amino acids: CASSGPGTKQFF. CDR3 in DNA: TGTGCCAGCAGCGGGCCCGGGACGAAGCAGTTCTTC.

This clone was counted only a few times. This rearrangement joins TRBV30 to TRBJ1-6, with 7 bases identical to TRBD1. The CDR3 sequence is 14 residues long. Germline CDR1 and CDR2: GTSNPN and SVGIG (reference sequence). V lost 0 bases, J lost 7 bases, and 3 bases stayed unmatched. The CDR3 DNA sequence: TGTGCCTGGAGTGTCGGGGACAGCAATTCACCCCTCCACTTT. It codes for CAWSVGDSNSPLHF.

The chain recombines TRBV5-1 with TRBJ1-2, with TRBD1 matching over 9 bases. The germline V gene encodes CDR1 SGHRS and CDR2 YFSETQ. CDR3 length: 15 residues. With 4 bases clipped from V and 7 bases from J, the junction kept 11 bases outside the gene matches. The CDR3 bases are TGCGCCAGCAGCCCCGGACAGGGGAAAGGGGGTGGCTACACCTTC. It specifies CASSPGQGKGGGYTF.

The chain joins TRBV6-5 to TRBJ1-5; D may be TRBD1 (6 bases). Trimming removed 6 bases from V and 7 bases from J, with 16 bases in between. Germline V gene lookup returns CDR1 MNHEY and CDR2 SVGAGI. There are 14 residues in the CDR3. CDR3 region: CASRRQVSGQPQHF. The DNA of the CDR3 is TGTGCCAGCAGAAGACAGGTGTCGGGGCAGCCCCAGCATTTT.

As to this clone: This sample also contains other DNA sequences that code for the same CDR3. The rearrangement uses TRBV30 and TRBJ2-7; 9 nucleotides match TRBD2. The V gene end was trimmed by 0 bases and the J gene end by 5 bases; junction bases not matched to a gene: 5. This CDR3 comprises 14 residues. Germline-derived CDR1 and CDR2 are GTSNPN and SVGIG (reference sequence). CDR3 coding DNA: TGTGCCTGGAGTGTCTCCCTAGCGGGGAACGAGCAGTACTTC. This gives the protein CAWSVSLAGNEQYF.

This clone was seen just once. This chain joins TRBV3-1 (or the pseudogene TRBV3-2) and TRBJ2-3; 7 bases line up with TRBD2. CDR1 and CDR2 (germline): LGHDT, YNNKEL (reference sequence). Trimming took 4 bases from V and 0 from J; bases not matched to a gene: 10. The CDR3 sequence is 17 residues long. DNA for the CDR3: TGTGCCAGCAGCCTCGCCCCTCTAGCGGTTAGCACAGATACGCAGTATTTT. Translating gives CASSLAPLAVSTDTQYF.

The V gene is TRBV5-1, the J gene TRBJ1-2; 8 bases are a match to TRBD1. The CDR3 consists of 16 residues. The junction had 7 bases not matched to a gene; V was cut back by 3 bases and J by 0 bases. Germline CDR1 SGHRS, CDR2 YFSETQ. As DNA, the CDR3 is TGCGCCAGCAGCTGGTCTACAGGGGGGGCTAACTATGGCTACACCTTC. Protein: CASSWSTGGANYGYTF.

The V gene is TRBV6-5, the J gene TRBJ2-3, with TRBD2 matching over 9 bases. Looked up from germline, CDR1 is MNHEY and CDR2 is SVGAGI. The length of the CDR3 is 15 residues. With V trimmed by 6 bases and J by 2 bases, 6 bases remained unmatched. The CDR3 region has the DNA TGTGCCAGCAGACGCGGGGGGGCGACCACAGATACGCAGTATTTT. Translating it yields CASRRGGATTDTQYF.

This clone was seen just once. J is TRBJ2-7 and V is TRBV2, with TRBD1 matching 8 bases. This CDR3 is built from 14 residues. The germline CDR1 and CDR2 sequences are SNHLY and FYNNEI. Unmatched junction bases numbered 4, after V lost 2 bases and J lost 4 bases. For the CDR3, the DNA is TGTGCCAGCAGTGAACAGGGGGCGATTTACGAGCAGTACTTC. Its protein is CASSEQGAIYEQYF.

The chain couples TRBV2 to TRBJ1-2; the D is unclear. The V gene's germline CDR1 is SNHLY and CDR2 FYNNEI. This CDR3 comprises 12 residues. Trimming shortened V by 7 bases and J by 5 bases, and 11 bases separated the two germline ends. The CDR3 sequence is CASTTPLYGYTF. CDR3 nucleotides: TGTGCCAGCACTACCCCCCTATATGGCTACACCTTC.

The chain recombines TRBV4-3 with TRBJ1-5; D is perhaps TRBD1 (5 bases). This CDR3 contains 14 residues. In germline, CDR1 is LGHNA, CDR2 YSLEER. The V end was cut by 0 bases, the J end by 9 bases, with 12 bases between. The CDR3 sequence: CASSQDRGVGPQHF. In DNA, the CDR3 is TGCGCCAGCAGCCAAGACCGGGGGGTAGGGCCCCAGCATTTT.